Each of the 24 T cell receptor beta chains below was sequenced from the same sample in a study of radiation and T cells in renal cell carcinoma. Profiled with immunoSEQ multiplex PCR; TCRdb holds only in-frame clones, not every one. The profile covers roughly 80,000 clones, with 86% appearing a single time and about 23% taken by the ten largest. Time point in this sample: blood 2 weeks post-SBRT. Treatment here: 15 Gy SBRT to primary tumor, nephrectomy 4 weeks later. Specimen: blood, collected from a patient whose treatment included radiotherapy and nephrectomy. These receptors were taken from a woman aged 50 to 65 with renal cell carcinoma.

V and J are TRBV5-1 and TRBJ2-5; no definite D call. Germline CDR1 reads SGHRS; CDR2 reads YFSETQ. V lost 2 bases to trimming and J lost 2 bases, with 10 bases between them. The length of the CDR3 is 14 residues. The CDR3 is CASSFANYQETQYF. In nucleotides, the CDR3 is TGCGCCAGCAGCTTCGCTAATTATCAAGAGACCCAGTACTTC. The entire variable domain, with the rest obtained from reference TRBV5-1 and TRBJ2-5, is as follows: KAGVTQTPRYLIKTRGQQVTLSCSPISGHRSVSWYQQTPGQGLQFLFEYFSETQRNKGNFPGRFSGRQFSNSRSEMNVSTLELGDSALYLCASSFANYQETQYFGPGTRLLVL.

CDR3 in DNA: TGTGCCAGCAGCTTATCGTATGAGCAGTTCTTC. This encodes CASSLSYEQFF. This chain joins TRBV7-2 and TRBJ2-1, with no clear D. Trimming removed 2 bases at V and 8 bases at J, with 4 bases between. The V gene's germline CDR1 is SGHTA and CDR2 FQGNSA. This CDR3 comprises 11 residues. The full variable domain, rest sourced from reference TRBV7-2 and TRBJ2-1, is GAGVSQSPSNKVTEKGKDVELRCDPISGHTALYWYRQSLGQGLEFLIYFQGNSAPDKSGLPSDRFSAERTGGSVSTLTIQRTQQEDSAVYLCASSLSYEQFFGPGTRLTVL.

The chain recombines TRBV7-9 with TRBJ2-2; TRBD2 might be the D (6 bases). The CDR3 loop spans 14 amino acids. The germline V gene encodes CDR1 SEHNR and CDR2 FQNEAQ (reference sequence). V lost 5 bases and J lost 1, with 8 bases in between. The CDR3 reads CASSVSGNTGELFF. CDR3 in DNA: TGTGCCAGCAGCGTTAGCGGGAACACCGGGGAGCTGTTTTTT.

As regards this clone: The conserved phenylalanine or tryptophan is not found at the CDR3 terminus, so this likely reflects a read error. This sequence joins TRBV7-2 and TRBJ2-7; D is possibly TRBD2 (6 bases). Trimming took off 1 base at V and 5 bases at J, with 18 bases between the two ends. The germline gives CDR1 SGHTA, CDR2 FQGNSA. CDR3 length equals 16 residues. For the CDR3, the DNA is TGTGCCAGCAGCTTAGTCTCGAGTGCCCGGGGGAACGAGCAGTACCTC. Translating gives CASSLVSSARGNEQYL.

The V and J genes are TRBV14 and TRBJ2-1; 15 bases agree with TRBD2. Germline CDR1 SGHDN, CDR2 FVKESK. This CDR3 comprises 15 residues. The trim removed 4 bases at V and 6 bases at J, leaving 1 base unmatched. The CDR3 region is CASSRTSGGANEQFF. The CDR3 DNA sequence: TGTGCCAGCAGCCGGACTAGCGGGGGGGCCAATGAGCAGTTCTTC.

This chain connects TRBV5-1 to TRBJ2-5; 8 bases line up with TRBD2. CDR3 length: 14 residues. Germline values: CDR1 SGHRS, CDR2 YFSETQ. V lost 4 bases, J lost 5 bases, and 7 bases stayed unmatched. For the CDR3, the DNA is TGCGCCAGCAGCCCCAACGGGGGGGGCGAGACCCAGTACTTC. Translation: CASSPNGGGETQYF. The full variable domain, in which reference TRBV5-1 and TRBJ2-5 provide the parts outside the CDR3, is KAGVTQTPRYLIKTRGQQVTLSCSPISGHRSVSWYQQTPGQGLQFLFEYFSETQRNKGNFPGRFSGRQFSNSRSEMNVSTLELGDSALYLCASSPNGGGETQYFGPGTRLLVL.

This rearrangement joins TRBV7-9 to TRBJ1-4; 9 bases match TRBD1. The germline V gene has CDR1 SEHNR and CDR2 FQNEAQ (reference sequence). The ends lost 5 bases at V and 8 bases at J; junction bases unmatched: 6. This CDR3 comprises 14 residues. The DNA for the CDR3 is TGTGCCAGCAGCCCTCCTGGGACAGGGGAAAAACTGTTTTTT. Its protein is CASSPPGTGEKLFF.

The V and J genes are TRBV9 and TRBJ1-1, with D possibly being TRBD1 (6 bases). CDR1 is SGDLS, CDR2 YYNGEE, per germline. Trimming stripped 4 bases from V and 0 bases from J, with 19 bases between. CDR3 size: 17 residues. The CDR3 DNA reads as TGTGCCAGCAGCCCCACCCCCCGGACAGATATGAACACTGAAGCTTTCTTT. It translates to CASSPTPRTDMNTEAFF.

The V and J genes are TRBV6-5 and TRBJ1-5, with D uncertain. This CDR3 is 14 amino acids long. CDR1 and CDR2 from the germline V gene are MNHEY and SVGAGI. The V gene lost 6 bases and the J gene lost 2 bases, with 11 bases spanning the gap. The CDR3 loop reads CASSSWEGNQPQHF. In nucleotides, the CDR3 is TGTGCCAGCAGCTCCTGGGAAGGCAATCAGCCCCAGCATTTT.

The rearrangement joins TRBV25-1 to TRBJ2-7, with 11 bases matching TRBD2. CDR3 length: 16 amino acids. Germline V gene data show CDR1 as MGHDK and CDR2 as SYGVNS. V lost 3 bases and J lost 5; bases outside the gene matches: 9. The CDR3 loop is CASSDRLAGWSNEQYF. The CDR3 DNA follows: TGTGCCAGCAGTGACAGACTAGCGGGATGGTCCAACGAGCAGTACTTC.

This chain joins TRBV7-6 and TRBJ2-5; TRBD2 aligns across 7 bases. Germline V gene lookup returns CDR1 SGHVS and CDR2 FNYEAQ. V was clipped by 2 bases and J by 3 bases; unmatched bases: 9. CDR3 length: 16 amino acids. The DNA for the CDR3 is TGTGCCAGCAGCTTACGGTCGGGGGGAGCTAAAGAGACCCAGTACTTC. This translates into CASSLRSGGAKETQYF.

V gene TRBV5-4 combines with J gene TRBJ1-3; TRBD1 is a possible D gene (5 bases). The CDR3 runs to 17 residues. Trimming took 4 bases from V and 0 from J, leaving 17 bases between them. Looked up from germline, CDR1 is SGHNT and CDR2 is YYREEE (reference sequence). The CDR3 reads CASSHPRDGTSGNTIYF. In DNA form, the CDR3 reads TGTGCCAGCAGCCATCCACGGGACGGAACCTCTGGAAACACCATATATTTT.

The chain joins TRBV10-3 to TRBJ1-2; D unresolved. V was shortened by 5 bases and J by 4 bases, with 11 bases between the two germline ends. The CDR3 is 13 residues long. Germline CDR1 ENHRY, CDR2 SYGVKD. CDR3 nucleotides: TGTGCCATCAGTAAGGACGGCATCTATGGCTACACCTTC. As protein: CAISKDGIYGYTF.

The CDR3 nucleotides are TGTGCCAGCAGCTTAGGGGGACTAGCGGGAGAGACCCAGTACTTC. Translation: CASSLGGLAGETQYF. The chain employs TRBV7-2 and TRBJ2-5; 12 positions agree with TRBD2. CDR3 size: 15 residues. V trimming: 1 base; J trimming: 4 bases; junction bases outside the gene matches: 1. Germline values: CDR1 SGHTA, CDR2 FQGNSA.

The chain joins TRBV7-3 to TRBJ2-1; 8 bases align to TRBD2. This CDR3 is built from 14 residues. V lost 5 bases and J lost 5; bases outside the gene matches: 5. Germline loops: CDR1 SGHTA, CDR2 FQGTGA. DNA for the CDR3: TGTGCCAGCAGCCCGCTCGGGGGGGACAATGAGCAGTTCTTC. It encodes CASSPLGGDNEQFF.

The chain links TRBV7-3 to TRBJ2-1; the match to TRBD2 covers 10 bases. Germline V lookup: CDR1 SGHTA, CDR2 FQGTGA. V trimming: 0 bases; J trimming: 6 bases; junction bases outside the gene matches: 5. The CDR3 covers 16 residues. CDR3 region: CASSLTSAGGLNEQFF. CDR3 bases: TGTGCCAGCAGCTTAACTTCAGCGGGAGGGCTCAATGAGCAGTTCTTC.

The chain couples TRBV4-2 to TRBJ2-5; 9 nucleotides agree with TRBD1. The CDR3 runs to 18 residues. CDR1 LGHNA and CDR2 YNFKEQ come from the germline V gene. The V and J ends lost 1 base and 0 bases, in that order; junction bases with no gene match: 9. Here the CDR3 DNA reads TGTGCCAGCAGCCAAGGGCACGGGACAGGGATATACCAAGAGACCCAGTACTTC. This codes for CASSQGHGTGIYQETQYF.

The V call is TRBV11-2, the J call TRBJ2-7; the D gene is possibly TRBD2 (6 bases). This CDR3 region has 17 residues. V dropped 1 base and J dropped 7 bases, with 23 bases sitting between them. CDR1 is SGHAT, CDR2 FQNNGV, per germline. The CDR3 here is CASSLVGWGGSLGEQYF. The CDR3 region has the DNA TGTGCCAGCAGCTTAGTGGGGTGGGGAGGATCCCTCGGAGAGCAGTACTTC.

The rearrangement uses TRBV7-9 and TRBJ1-2; D is unresolved. The V end lost 1 base, the J end lost 2 bases, and 11 bases lay between the germline ends. In germline, CDR1 is SEHNR, CDR2 FQNEAQ (reference sequence). The CDR3 consists of 15 residues. The CDR3 sequence is CASSLGSTENYGYTF. The CDR3 region has the DNA TGTGCCAGCAGCTTAGGATCAACTGAAAACTATGGCTACACCTTC.

The V gene is TRBV12-5, the J gene TRBJ1-6; D is unresolved. The CDR3 is 21 residues long. Trimming cost V 0 bases and J 6 bases, with 27 bases left between them. Germline V CDR1 and CDR2: LGHNT, FRNRAP. CDR3 in DNA: TGTGCTAGTGGTTTGGTCCCGGCCTTCGCCCCCGACACTCCCTGTAATTCACCCCTCCACTTT. Its translation is CASGLVPAFAPDTPCNSPLHF.

This clone was detected a few times. The chain carries TRBV5-4 and TRBJ1-6; TRBD1 agrees at 9 bases. After removal of 3 bases from V and 6 bases from J, the junction contained 7 bases not matched to a gene. The CDR3 length is 16 residues. Per germline, CDR1 SGHNT and CDR2 YYREEE (reference sequence). The CDR3 here is CASSSSQGAGNSPLHF. The CDR3 DNA reads TGTGCCAGCAGCTCGTCACAGGGGGCGGGTAATTCACCCCTCCACTTT.

The chain recombines TRBV7-2 with TRBJ2-7; D is perhaps TRBD1 or TRBD2 (5 bases each). The CDR3 covers 14 residues. The germline V gene encodes CDR1 SGHTA and CDR2 FQGNSA. V was pared by 6 bases and J by 2 bases, with 14 bases between. The CDR3 region is CASRAGTDAYEQYF. DNA for the CDR3: TGTGCCAGCAGGGCCGGGACGGATGCCTACGAGCAGTACTTC.

This chain joins TRBV5-5 and TRBJ1-2; D possibly corresponds to TRBD1 (5 bases). The germline CDR1 and CDR2 sequences are SGHKS and YYEKEE (reference sequence). This CDR3 spans 14 amino acids. V was clipped by 4 bases and J by 0 bases, with 10 bases between them. For the CDR3, the DNA is TGTGCCAGCAGCCTCGACAGCGCTAACTATGGCTACACCTTC. This encodes CASSLDSANYGYTF.

The J gene is TRBJ1-2, the V gene TRBV4-3, with 8 bases lining up with TRBD1. Per the germline V gene, CDR1 is LGHNA and CDR2 is YSLEER. The CDR3 sequence is 16 residues long. After removal of 1 base from V and 2 bases from J, the junction contained 6 bases not matched to a gene. CDR3 DNA sequence: TGCGCCAGCAGCCAAGTTCTCAGGACAGGGAACTATGGCTACACCTTC. Its protein product is CASSQVLRTGNYGYTF.